These 26 T cell receptor beta chains were all obtained from the same sample, sequenced in a study of T cell changes during pregnancy in multiple sclerosis. The protocol was immunoSEQ multiplex PCR, while the TCRdb copy is restricted to in-frame clones and leaves out a portion. The sample has 25,000 to 30,000 clones, about 93% seen once. The sample here was CD4+ T cells from peripheral blood mononuclear cells, taken after pregnancy. The receptor source for this set is a female donor with multiple sclerosis, enrolled in a pregnancy study.

The chain combines TRBV10-3 with TRBJ1-2; no firm D call. CDR1 and CDR2 from the germline V gene are ENHRY and SYGVKD. The CDR3 runs 14 residues. The V end lost 3 bases, the J end lost 10 bases, and 18 bases lay between the germline ends. The CDR3 region is CAISDGLRSSDYTF. CDR3 in DNA: TGTGCCATCAGTGACGGGTTGCGGTCGAGTGACTACACCTTC.

The CDR3 coding sequence is TGTGCCAGCAGCTCGGCGGGTACGGAGACCCAGTACTTC. It encodes CASSSAGTETQYF. The chain recombines TRBV7-9 with TRBJ2-5, with D tentatively TRBD2 (5 bases). Germline V lookup: CDR1 SEHNR, CDR2 FQNEAQ (reference sequence). Trimming cost V 4 bases and J 5 bases, with 11 bases left between them. CDR3 length equals 13 residues.

Here the CDR3 reads CASSDLAGGQETQYF. In nucleotides, the CDR3 is TGTGCCAGCAGCGACCTAGCGGGGGGGCAGGAGACCCAGTACTTC. This sequence joins TRBV5-4 and TRBJ2-5; 12 bases are a match to TRBD2. The V gene's germline CDR1 is SGHNT and CDR2 YYREEE (reference sequence). The CDR3 loop spans 15 amino acids. Losses at the gene ends were 4 bases for V and 5 bases for J; bases not matched to a gene: 6.

This sequence joins TRBV4-3 and TRBJ2-7; 10 positions match TRBD1. This CDR3 is 15 amino acids long. The ends lost 4 bases at V and 2 bases at J; junction bases unmatched: 5. In germline, CDR1 is LGHNA, CDR2 YSLEER. The CDR3 loop is CASSPGTGVTYEQYF. For the CDR3, the DNA is TGCGCCAGCAGCCCCGGGACAGGGGTGACCTACGAGCAGTACTTC.

The V and J genes are TRBV27 and TRBJ1-5, with D tentatively TRBD1 (5 bases). The CDR3 is 15 residues long. Germline-derived CDR1 and CDR2 are MNHEY and SMNVEV (reference sequence). V lost 2 bases, J lost 4 bases, and 12 bases lay in between. CDR3 DNA sequence: TGTGCCAGCAGTTTAATAGGAGGGGATAATCAGCCCCAGCATTTT. This gives the protein CASSLIGGDNQPQHF.

The chain carries TRBV4-3 and TRBJ2-3; 8 bases are shared with TRBD2. V lost 0 bases, J lost 2 bases, and 10 bases stayed unmatched. In germline, CDR1 is LGHNA, CDR2 YSLEER. The CDR3 totals 18 residues. The CDR3 DNA sequence: TGCGCCAGCAGCCAAGATTTGATAGCGGGGACGCACACAGATACGCAGTATTTT. Residues: CASSQDLIAGTHTDTQYF.

This clone came up a few times. The chain recombines TRBV7-6 with TRBJ1-1, with a weak D call TRBD1 (6 bases). The CDR3 is made up of 15 amino acids. Trimming pared 4 bases from V and 5 bases from J, leaving 17 bases between. Germline CDR1 and CDR2: SGHVS and FNYEAQ. The CDR3 loop is CASSSQPTGSTEAFF. As DNA, the CDR3 is TGTGCCAGCAGCTCCCAACCGACAGGATCTACTGAAGCTTTCTTT. Full variable domain (rest looked up from reference TRBV7-6 and TRBJ1-1): GAGVSQSPRYKVTKRGQDVALRCDPISGHVSLYWYRQALGQGPEFLTYFNYEAQQDKSGLPNDRFSAERPEGSISTLTIQRTEQRDSAMYRCASSSQPTGSTEAFFGQGTRLTVV.

This chain connects TRBV19 to TRBJ2-1; tentatively, D is TRBD2 (5 bases). Trimming left V 4 bases short and J 7 bases short, with 17 bases between. The CDR3 contains 15 residues. Germline assignment: CDR1 LNHDA and CDR2 SQIVND (reference sequence). The CDR3 DNA sequence: TGTGCCAGTAGTAAGAAGGGCAGCGGATTTAATGAGCAGTTCTTC. Its protein is CASSKKGSGFNEQFF.

This chain joins TRBV19 and TRBJ2-1, with D possibly matching TRBD2 (12 bases). Trimming removed 7 bases at V and 4 bases at J, with 35 bases between. The V gene's germline CDR1 is LNHDA and CDR2 SQIVND (reference sequence). The CDR3 contains 21 residues. CDR3 sequence reads: CASTPTPGTGGLAGQYNEQFF. The CDR3, as DNA: TGTGCCAGTACCCCGACCCCCGGGACAGGGGGACTAGCGGGCCAATACAATGAGCAGTTCTTC.

The genes are TRBV7-8 and TRBJ1-2; possible D gene TRBD1, 5 bases. Germline values: CDR1 SGHVS, CDR2 FQNEAQ. The V end was cut by 1 base, the J end by 4 bases, with 13 bases between. CDR3 length equals 15 residues. CDR3 in amino acids: CASSLGGQPTYGYTF. CDR3 bases: TGTGCCAGCAGCTTAGGGGGCCAGCCCACCTATGGCTACACCTTC.

The chain employs TRBV27 and TRBJ2-1; D perhaps matches TRBD2 (7 bases). Germline V gene data show CDR1 as MNHEY and CDR2 as SMNVEV (reference sequence). The CDR3 contains 14 residues. Deletions cut 2 bases from V and 9 bases from J, with 14 bases between. CDR3 protein: CASSLMGGPGEQFF. The CDR3 nucleotides read TGTGCCAGCAGTTTAATGGGGGGGCCGGGTGAGCAGTTCTTC.

The rearrangement joins TRBV13 to TRBJ1-2; weak D call: TRBD1 (5 bases). The germline CDR1 and CDR2 sequences are PRHDT and FYEKMQ (reference sequence). V lost 1 base, J lost 4 bases, and 19 bases lay in between. The CDR3 consists of 17 residues. The CDR3 here is CASSLVSGAGGIYGYTF. In DNA, the CDR3 is TGTGCCAGCAGCTTAGTGTCAGGAGCCGGGGGGATCTATGGCTACACCTTC.

This rearrangement joins TRBV4-2 to TRBJ1-1; TRBD1 might be the D (6 bases). The germline CDR1 and CDR2 sequences are LGHNA and YNFKEQ. V lost 0 bases and J lost 5, with 16 bases in between. This CDR3 is 16 amino acids long. CDR3 sequence reads: CASSQDQGSFGTEAFF. Written as DNA, the CDR3 is TGTGCCAGCAGCCAAGATCAGGGGTCATTTGGGACTGAAGCTTTCTTT.

This clone has just a few counts. V and J are TRBV6-5 and TRBJ1-6, with a possible D match to TRBD1 (5 bases). The germline gives CDR1 MNHEY, CDR2 SVGAGI. This CDR3 is 15 amino acids long. Trimming left V 6 bases short and J 5 bases short, with 14 bases between. CDR3 sequence reads: CASSRGTGNNSPLHF. CDR3 nucleotides: TGTGCCAGCAGCCGGGGGACCGGGAATAATTCACCCCTCCACTTT.

J is TRBJ2-5 and V is TRBV18, with D possibly being TRBD2 (5 bases). The V end was cut by 0 bases, the J end by 5 bases, with 7 bases between. CDR3 length: 13 amino acids. Germline CDR1 reads KGHSH; CDR2 reads LQKENI. The CDR3 region has the DNA TGTGCCAGCTCACCACCTCCGGGGGAGACCCAGTACTTC. Amino acid sequence: CASSPPPGETQYF.

This sequence joins TRBV7-9 and TRBJ1-6; 10 nucleotides align to TRBD1. From germline, CDR1 is SEHNR and CDR2 FQNEAQ (reference sequence). CDR3 length: 16 amino acids. Trimming removed 7 bases from V and 7 bases from J; junction bases left unmatched: 10. CDR3 residues: CASIHTGQGPNSPLHF. CDR3 sequence (DNA): TGTGCCAGCATCCACACGGGACAGGGGCCGAATTCACCCCTCCACTTT.

The chain couples TRBV18 to TRBJ1-6; TRBD1 matches at 9 bases. From germline, CDR1 is KGHSH and CDR2 LQKENI. With V trimmed by 9 bases and J by 14 bases, 8 bases remained unmatched. The CDR3 sequence is 12 residues long. The CDR3 nucleotides are TGTGCCAGTCGAACCACAGGGGGCACCCTCCACTTT. It is translated as CASRTTGGTLHF.

The CDR3 DNA is TGCAGCGTGGGACAGGGTTTGAACACTGAAGCTTTCTTT. Translating it yields CSVGQGLNTEAFF. The chain couples TRBV29-1 to TRBJ1-1; 9 bases line up with TRBD1. The CDR3 runs 13 residues. Germline CDR1 is SQVTM and CDR2 is ANQGSEA. The V and J ends lost 6 bases and 0 bases, in that order; junction bases with no gene match: 2.

This clone was recorded once. The genes are TRBV19 and TRBJ2-3, with 7 bases that match TRBD1. CDR3 length equals 15 residues. Germline V gene lookup returns CDR1 LNHDA and CDR2 SQIVND (reference sequence). V dropped 6 bases and J dropped 6; count of bases not matched to a gene: 12. This CDR3 is CASRPTGSNSDTQYF. The CDR3 region has the DNA TGTGCCAGTAGACCGACAGGGAGTAACTCGGATACGCAGTATTTT.

The chain carries TRBV5-4 and TRBJ2-3, with D unresolved. The CDR3 is 17 residues long. The V gene lost 0 bases and the J gene lost 1 base, with 15 bases spanning the gap. Germline CDR1 and CDR2: SGHNT and YYREEE (reference sequence). The CDR3 DNA reads TGTGCCAGCAGCTTGGGATTGCTAAAGTCGGGCACAGATACGCAGTATTTT. This codes for CASSLGLLKSGTDTQYF.

V is TRBV18 and J is TRBJ2-5; D unresolved. V was cut by 2 bases and J by 1 base, with 14 bases left in between. This CDR3 region has 16 residues. Germline V gene lookup returns CDR1 KGHSH and CDR2 LQKENI. The CDR3 DNA follows: TGTGCCAGCTCACCATTGTTAAACAACCCCCAAGAGACCCAGTACTTC. It is translated as CASSPLLNNPQETQYF.

This chain joins TRBV5-1 and TRBJ1-3, with 8 positions matching TRBD1. The length of the CDR3 is 15 residues. J gave up 2 bases and V 3 bases, and 4 bases lay outside the gene matches. The germline V gene has CDR1 SGHRS and CDR2 YFSETQ. The CDR3 DNA sequence: TGCGCCAGCAGCTGGACAGGGCTGACTGGAAACACCATATATTTT. Its protein product is CASSWTGLTGNTIYF.

This chain joins TRBV30 and TRBJ2-3; D perhaps matches TRBD2 (7 bases). The CDR3 contains 14 residues. V gave up 3 bases and J gave up 6 bases, with 16 bases separating them. Germline lookup yields CDR1 GTSNPN and CDR2 SVGIG (reference sequence). The CDR3 DNA sequence: TGTGCCTGGAGGGTTTGGGGGGGGGCCGATACGCAGTATTTT. Its protein product is CAWRVWGGADTQYF.

The chain couples TRBV7-8 to TRBJ2-5; possible D gene TRBD2, 5 bases. In germline, CDR1 is SGHVS, CDR2 FQNEAQ. V was clipped by 4 bases and J by 4 bases, with 16 bases between them. The CDR3 extends over 15 amino acids. The CDR3 DNA reads as TGTGCCAGCAGCTCTCCCTCGGGGTCTCCAGAGACCCAGTACTTC. Its translation is CASSSPSGSPETQYF.

The rearrangement joins TRBV30 to TRBJ2-5, with no clear D. V was trimmed by 0 bases and J by 2 bases, leaving 7 bases between them. CDR1 GTSNPN and CDR2 SVGIG come from the germline V gene (reference sequence). The CDR3 length is 13 residues. DNA of the CDR3: TGTGCCTGGAGTGTCGCCAGGCAAGAGACCCAGTACTTC. It encodes CAWSVARQETQYF.

This chain connects TRBV2 to TRBJ2-4, with 7 bases lining up with TRBD1. Germline V gene data show CDR1 as SNHLY and CDR2 as FYNNEI. There are 12 residues in the CDR3. The CDR3 sequence is CATGVGKNIQYF. DNA for the CDR3: TGTGCTACAGGGGTGGGCAAAAACATTCAGTACTTC.